Here is one TCR beta chain with its context. Clones were sequenced by immunoSEQ multiplex PCR, and TCRdb holds only the in-frame ones, with some missing. The table lists 2 million to 2.5 million clones, approximately 96% of them singletons. The sample belongs to a study of shared clonotypes between healthy human individuals. Germline values: CDR1 MGHDK, CDR2 SYGVNS. The CDR3 is 11 amino acids. Trimming cost V 2 bases and J 6 bases, with 4 bases left between them. This clonotype originated in a man aged 18 to 35 in good health. The rearrangement links TRBV25-1 to TRBJ1-1, with D unclear. Input material: naive CD4+ T cells sorted from blood. Subset of the sample: CD45RA+ positively selected. The CDR3 nucleotides read TGTGCCAGCAGTGAAAGGGCTGAAGCTTTCTTT. Its translation is CASSERAEAFF.